The subject of this entry is one T cell receptor beta chain. Clones were sequenced by immunoSEQ multiplex PCR, and TCRdb holds only the in-frame ones, with some missing. The data show about 150,000 clones, about 82% seen once. This specimen comes from a study of blood T cell repertoires in COVID-19. The receptor was derived from a woman in her thirties or forties who had recovered from COVID-19. The specimen was PBMCs or T cells enriched from blood (not recorded which).

CDR3 loop: CASSLDGTGNEQFF. The CDR3 DNA is TGTGCCAGCAGCTTAGACGGGACAGGCAATGAGCAGTTCTTC. V and J are TRBV11-3 and TRBJ2-1, with 8 bases fitting TRBD1. CDR1 and CDR2 (germline): SGHNT, YENEEA. The CDR3 is made up of 14 amino acids. J lost 6 bases, V lost 0 bases, and 1 base had no gene match.